This T cell receptor (beta chain) is from a study of OX40 agonist ivuxolimab in advanced cancers. This table comes from immunoSEQ multiplex PCR, and its TCRdb copy is limited to in-frame clones, with some not included. The sample consists of more than 75,000 clones, more than 70% of them appearing once. The CDR3 contains 14 residues. Germline loops: CDR1 ENHRY, CDR2 SYGVKD. Germline trimming cut 10 bases from V and 0 bases from J; bases unmatched to any gene: 3. Sequenced material: CD4+ or CD8+ T cells sorted from blood, taken in a trial of the OX40 agonist ivuxolimab. The chain combines TRBV10-3 with TRBJ2-5; TRBD2 agrees at 12 bases. The clonotype originates from an adult with an advanced solid tumor such as melanoma, head and neck, liver or kidney cancer. CDR3: CATGTSGYQETQYF. The CDR3 DNA is TGTGCCACCGGGACTAGCGGGTACCAAGAGACCCAGTACTTC.